This TCR beta chain is from a study of cytomegalovirus exposure and HLA in healthy donors. Notes on the study in general: By a later analysis, the bulk of CMV-associated TCR beta chains appeared HLA-restricted.

CDR3 length: 13 amino acids. The germline V and J ends were trimmed by 0 bases and 8 bases, with 6 bases remaining between them. Germline CDR1 and CDR2: SGHRS and YFSETQ. This clone has only a few counts. Its matching antigen is unknown. The study ran its PCR with 60 Vbeta and 13 Jbeta primers. Clones were sequenced by immunoSEQ multiplex PCR, and TCRdb holds only the in-frame ones, with some missing. The table records around 130,000 clones, less than 10% of them present only once. This sequence was found in a woman aged 40 to 50 in good health and CMV-seropositive. Sequenced material: PBMCs. The rearrangement links TRBV5-1 to TRBJ2-6; D is undetermined. The CDR3 nucleotides read TGCGCCAGCAGCTTGGACACCACCAACGTCCTGACTTTC. It yields the protein CASSLDTTNVLTF.